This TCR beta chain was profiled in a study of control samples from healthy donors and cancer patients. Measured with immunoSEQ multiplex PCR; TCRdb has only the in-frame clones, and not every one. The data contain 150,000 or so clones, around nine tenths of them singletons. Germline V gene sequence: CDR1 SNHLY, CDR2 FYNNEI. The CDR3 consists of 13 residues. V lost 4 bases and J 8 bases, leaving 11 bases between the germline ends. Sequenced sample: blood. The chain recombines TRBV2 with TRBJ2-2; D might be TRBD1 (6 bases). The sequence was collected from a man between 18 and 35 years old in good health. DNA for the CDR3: TGTGCCAGCAGTGGCACAGGGTTTGGGGAGCTGTTTTTT. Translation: CASSGTGFGELFF.